These 17 T cell receptor beta chains share one sample of origin, sequenced in a study of high-grade serous ovarian cancer treatment subgroups. Tumor samples were taken before definitive surgery or chemotherapy. Profiling relied on immunoSEQ multiplex PCR, and the TCRdb table lists in-frame clones only, not all of them. Of about 4,400 clones listed, approximately 76% are singletons. Sample: tumor tissue. The receptors stem from a human donor with high-grade serous ovarian cancer.

The chain links TRBV10-3 to TRBJ2-7, with D perhaps matching TRBD1 (6 bases). This CDR3 has 17 amino acids. From germline, CDR1 is ENHRY and CDR2 SYGVKD. V lost 2 bases and J lost 2, with 19 bases in between. CDR3 nucleotides: TGTGCCATCAGTGAGGCTATTACCCGGGCAGGGGCCTACGAGCAGTACTTC. Its protein is CAISEAITRAGAYEQYF.

The J gene is TRBJ2-5, the V gene TRBV27; D uncertain. Trimming stripped 9 bases from V and 6 bases from J, with 8 bases between. Germline V lookup: CDR1 MNHEY, CDR2 SMNVEV (reference sequence). The CDR3 runs to 10 residues. In DNA, the CDR3 is TGTGCCAGGAAGGGAAAGACCCAGTACTTC. Translated, it gives CARKGKTQYF.

V usage is TRBV2 and J usage is TRBJ1-5, with a tentative D call TRBD1 (5 bases). V lost 4 bases to trimming and J lost 6 bases, with 16 bases between them. CDR3 length: 15 residues. Germline V gives CDR1 SNHLY, CDR2 FYNNEI. CDR3 DNA sequence: TGTGCCAGCAGTGTGGGGCCCCCCCCCGGTCAGCCCCAGCATTTT. The encoded protein is CASSVGPPPGQPQHF. The whole variable domain, remainder taken from reference TRBV2 and TRBJ1-5, is EPEVTQTPSHQVTQMGQEVILRCVPISNHLYFYWYRQILGQKVEFLVSFYNNEISEKSEIFDDQFSVERPDGSNFTLKIRSTKLEDSAMYFCASSVGPPPGQPQHFGDGTRLSIL.

The chain combines TRBV27 with TRBJ2-4; 9 bases fit TRBD2. The CDR3 runs to 15 residues. Germline trimming cut 8 bases from V and 0 bases from J; bases unmatched to any gene: 5. Germline values: CDR1 MNHEY, CDR2 SMNVEV (reference sequence). This chain's CDR3 is CASRGLAQAKNIQYF. CDR3 nucleotide sequence: TGTGCCAGCCGTGGACTAGCGCAAGCCAAAAACATTCAGTACTTC.

V is TRBV6-9 and J is TRBJ2-7, with 7 bases identical to TRBD2. There are 14 residues in the CDR3. CDR1 is MNHGY, CDR2 SVAAGI, per germline. V lost 5 bases and J lost 0; bases outside the gene matches: 4. The CDR3, as DNA: TGTGCCAGCAGTCCCGGGGGGAGCTCCTACGAGCAGTACTTC. This encodes CASSPGGSSYEQYF.

This clone is termed large. The V call is TRBV30, the J call TRBJ1-1; 7 bases fit TRBD1. Per germline, CDR1 GTSNPN and CDR2 SVGIG (reference sequence). V was clipped by 2 bases and J by 2 bases; unmatched bases: 5. The CDR3 totals 14 residues. In DNA form, the CDR3 reads TGTGCCTGGAGTCATGTAGGGGGCAACACTGAAGCTTTCTTT. This sequence encodes CAWSHVGGNTEAFF.

The V gene is TRBV4-1, the J gene TRBJ2-7, with 7 bases identical to TRBD1. Germline CDR1 MGHRA, CDR2 YSYEKL. V gave up 0 bases and J gave up 2 bases; unmatched junction bases: 10. CDR3 length: 17 amino acids. The CDR3 DNA is TGCGCCAGCAGCCAAGAACTCTCGACAGGGCAAGCCTACGAGCAGTACTTC. As protein: CASSQELSTGQAYEQYF.

This clone was counted only a few times. The V and J genes are TRBV5-3 and TRBJ2-1, with 9 bases fitting TRBD2. TRBV5-3 is an ORF, with its function uncertain. Unmatched junction bases numbered 4, after V lost 7 bases and J lost 2 bases. The CDR3 is 14 amino acids. This CDR3 is CARVKREAYNEQFF. CDR3 DNA sequence: TGTGCCAGAGTTAAGCGGGAGGCCTACAATGAGCAGTTCTTC.

The chain recombines TRBV5-1 with TRBJ2-7; D perhaps matches TRBD1 (7 bases). The germline V gene encodes CDR1 SGHRS and CDR2 YFSETQ. The CDR3 extends over 14 amino acids. Trimming cost V 0 bases and J 6 bases, with 13 bases left between them. CDR3 DNA sequence: TGCGCCAGCAGCTTGGAGACAGGGAGGATCGAGCAGTACTTC. Translated, it gives CASSLETGRIEQYF. Variable domain in full (rest from reference TRBV5-1 and TRBJ2-7): KAGVTQTPRYLIKTRGQQVTLSCSPISGHRSVSWYQQTPGQGLQFLFEYFSETQRNKGNFPGRFSGRQFSNSRSEMNVSTLELGDSALYLCASSLETGRIEQYFGPGTRLTVT.

This chain links TRBV7-8 with TRBJ2-6; D ambiguous. V dropped 5 bases and J dropped 5 bases, with 19 bases sitting between them. CDR3 size: 17 residues. The germline V gene encodes CDR1 SGHVS and CDR2 FQNEAQ. The CDR3 loop reads CASSILAPQSRANVLTF. The CDR3, as DNA: TGTGCCAGCAGCATCTTAGCCCCACAAAGTCGGGCCAACGTCCTGACTTTC.

This chain links TRBV9 with TRBJ1-1, with 8 bases aligning to TRBD1. Germline V lookup: CDR1 SGDLS, CDR2 YYNGEE. Trimming at V came to 4 bases and at J to 4 bases, leaving 9 bases not matched to a gene. The CDR3 consists of 15 residues. The CDR3 loop reads CASSSSGGAGTEAFF. The CDR3 nucleotides are TGTGCCAGCAGCTCCTCAGGGGGCGCAGGCACTGAAGCTTTCTTT.

The rearrangement joins TRBV4-2 to TRBJ2-1; D not certain. The CDR3 is made up of 16 amino acids. Per the germline V gene, CDR1 is LGHNA and CDR2 is YNFKEQ. Trimming shortened V by 1 base and J by 4 bases, and 14 bases separated the two germline ends. CDR3 sequence reads: CASSQGRHYIYNEQFF. CDR3 bases: TGTGCCAGCAGCCAAGGACGCCATTATATTTACAATGAGCAGTTCTTC.

This rearrangement joins TRBV25-1 to TRBJ2-5; D is undetermined. Germline assignment: CDR1 MGHDK and CDR2 SYGVNS. The V end was cut by 2 bases, the J end by 5 bases, with 9 bases between. This CDR3 region has 13 residues. CDR3: CASSEPNSETQYF. The CDR3 nucleotides read TGTGCCAGCAGTGAACCGAATTCGGAGACCCAGTACTTC.

This rearrangement joins TRBV4-2 to TRBJ2-4, with TRBD1 matching 9 bases. V was pared by 0 bases and J by 0 bases, with 6 bases of the junction left unmatched. Germline CDR1 LGHNA, CDR2 YNFKEQ. This CDR3 comprises 18 residues. The DNA for the CDR3 is TGTGCCAGCAGCCAAGATTTTTTGACAGGGGGAGCCAAAAACATTCAGTACTTC. Amino acid sequence: CASSQDFLTGGAKNIQYF.

This clone has a single count. The chain carries TRBV27 and TRBJ2-2, with 7 bases fitting TRBD1. Germline lookup yields CDR1 MNHEY and CDR2 SMNVEV (reference sequence). V lost 3 bases to trimming and J lost 2 bases; unmatched junction nucleotides: 6. This CDR3 region has 16 residues. The CDR3 protein is CASSFLDRLNTGELFF. CDR3 nucleotides: TGTGCCAGCAGTTTCCTGGACAGGTTAAACACCGGGGAGCTGTTTTTT.

The gene calls are TRBV5-6 and TRBJ1-5, with D unclear. V was clipped by 4 bases and J by 0 bases, with 5 bases between them. This CDR3 contains 13 residues. CDR1 SGHDT and CDR2 YYEEEE come from the germline V gene. As DNA, the CDR3 is TGTGCCAGCAGCAGTAGTAGCAATCAGCCCCAGCATTTT. Translating it yields CASSSSSNQPQHF.

This chain links TRBV9 with TRBJ1-3, with D uncertain. V was trimmed by 1 base and J by 4 bases, leaving 12 bases between them. CDR1 SGDLS and CDR2 YYNGEE come from the germline V gene. CDR3 length equals 15 residues. DNA of the CDR3: TGTGCCAGCAGCGTAAACACACTGGGGGGAAACACCATATATTTT. It encodes CASSVNTLGGNTIYF.